This record covers a single TCR beta chain. TCRdb reworked the 5' RACE reads into one entry per CDR3 protein, no DNA. The sample holds under 200,000 distinct CDR3 sequences. These data come from a study of monozygotic twins with inflammatory bowel disease. The sequence was obtained from a human donor with ulcerative colitis or Crohn's disease, or a healthy co-twin of an affected twin (not recorded which). The sample comprised blood.

CDR3 protein: CASSFSGGRGYEQYF. The chain carries TRBV11-2 and TRBJ2-7; TCRdb returns TRBD1, unconfirmable since there is no DNA. The CDR3 contains 15 residues. From germline, CDR1 is SGHAT and CDR2 FQNNGV.